This T cell receptor (beta chain) came from a study of cytomegalovirus exposure and HLA in healthy donors. Across the study: The Caucasian-associated ancestry cluster held roughly 78% of around 380 genotyped donors.

The CDR3 consists of 16 residues. The germline CDR1 and CDR2 sequences are MGHRA and YSYEKL. V trimming: 1 base; J trimming: 8 bases; junction bases outside the gene matches: 11. This PCR relied on a set of 60 Vbeta primers and 13 Jbeta primers. The repertoire was sequenced with immunoSEQ multiplex PCR; TCRdb's copy has only in-frame clones and lacks some. The sample lists 100,000 to 150,000 clones; 65% to 90% were seen once. With respect to this clone: What it recognizes is unknown.

General study points: Later analysis indicated greater clonal expansion among HLA-associated TCR beta chains than among equally common other chains. A later analysis found TCR association rates differed by HLA locus, highest for DRB1 and lowest for HLA-C.

This TCR was sampled from a girl aged 2 to 10 in good health and CMV-seronegative. The chain is built from TRBV4-1 and TRBJ2-7; TRBD2 matches at 10 bases. The sequenced sample consisted of PBMCs. The CDR3, as DNA: TGCGCCAGCAGCCAAGGGGTGCCAGCGGGGGGGGTCCAGCAGTACTTC. Amino acids: CASSQGVPAGGVQQYF.